This T cell receptor beta chain appears in the sequencing data of a study of T cells after yellow fever vaccination. This clonotype was detected many times. Its matching antigen is unknown. The CDR3 is 15 amino acids. V dropped 5 bases and J dropped 3 bases, with 16 bases sitting between them. Germline V CDR1 and CDR2: LNHDA, SQIVND (reference sequence). As TCR cDNA was made by 5'RACE template switching, a universal primer site and UMIs were added. TCRdb analysed the 5' RACE reads with MiXCR anew, one entry per CDR3 protein. The sample holds under 200,000 distinct CDR3 sequences; 11% are singletons and the top ten take about 38%. General study findings and limits: Once the booster was given, most primary-vaccination clones reappeared, at over 95% for CD4 and more than 85% for CD8.

This chain uses TRBV19 with TRBJ1-1; tentative D call: TRBD1 (5 bases). The sequence was obtained from a man aged 18 to 29 who received the YFV17D yellow fever vaccine. Sequencing was performed on CD8+ T cells sorted from PBMCs, taken 15 days after the yellow fever booster vaccination. The CDR3 bases are TGTGCCAGTAGTTATACCAGGGAAGGATACACTGAAGCTTTCTTT. As protein: CASSYTREGYTEAFF.